These 26 T cell receptor beta chains originate from one sample sequenced in a study of blood T cell repertoires in COVID-19. TCRdb keeps only in-frame clones here, not all; method: immunoSEQ multiplex PCR. The table records about 42,000 clones, 60% to 85% of them present only once. Input material: peripheral blood. The source is a man between 70 and 80 years old with active or convalescent COVID-19.

The V gene is TRBV7-7, the J gene TRBJ2-5, with D possibly matching TRBD1 (7 bases). The CDR3 loop spans 15 amino acids. Between the trimmed V and J ends, which lost 8 bases and 7 bases, there was a span of 23 bases. Germline V CDR1 and CDR2: SSHAT, FNYEAQ (reference sequence). For the CDR3, the DNA is TGTGCCAGCTCCCCCCGGGGGACAGCCTCGGGGACCCAGTACTTC. Residues: CASSPRGTASGTQYF.

The V gene is TRBV6-5, the J gene TRBJ1-2, with a weak D call TRBD1 (5 bases). Trimming took 6 bases from V and 4 from J, leaving 18 bases between them. The CDR3 spans 15 residues. Germline V CDR1 and CDR2: MNHEY, SVGAGI. The CDR3 sequence: CASRAPRGVGYGYTF. CDR3 in DNA: TGTGCCAGCAGGGCCCCCCGGGGGGTTGGCTATGGCTACACCTTC.

The chain has TRBV19 and TRBJ1-2, with D perhaps TRBD1 (6 bases). V lost 11 bases, J lost 5 bases, and 18 bases lay in between. The CDR3 totals 13 residues. The germline V gene encodes CDR1 LNHDA and CDR2 SQIVND (reference sequence). CDR3 sequence: CAYGQKSSYGYTF. Here the CDR3 DNA reads TGTGCCTACGGACAGAAAAGTAGTTATGGCTACACCTTC.

The chain joins TRBV2 to TRBJ2-2, with D tentatively TRBD2 (7 bases). V lost 8 bases and J lost 1, with 11 bases in between. Germline-derived CDR1 and CDR2 are SNHLY and FYNNEI. The CDR3 covers 14 residues. The CDR3 bases are TGTGCCAGCCGGGGGGCCGAGAACACCGGGGAGCTGTTTTTT. Protein product: CASRGAENTGELFF.

The V call is TRBV2, the J call TRBJ2-2; tentatively, D is TRBD1 (6 bases). CDR1 and CDR2 from the germline V gene are SNHLY and FYNNEI. The V end was cut by 6 bases, the J end by 0 bases, with 14 bases between. The CDR3 consists of 16 residues. The CDR3 protein is CASSAGTNANTGELFF. CDR3 sequence (DNA): TGTGCCAGCAGCGCCGGGACAAACGCGAACACCGGGGAGCTGTTTTTT.

The chain combines TRBV5-4 with TRBJ2-3; 16 positions match TRBD2. V lost 4 bases and J lost 5; bases outside the gene matches: 4. Germline V gene sequence: CDR1 SGHNT, CDR2 YYREEE (reference sequence). This CDR3 comprises 16 residues. The CDR3 is CASSLGTSGGVDTQYF. The CDR3 DNA is TGTGCCAGCAGCCTCGGGACTAGCGGGGGGGTAGATACGCAGTATTTT.

The chain is built from TRBV6-5 and TRBJ1-2, with D possibly matching TRBD1 (5 bases). The germline V gene has CDR1 MNHEY and CDR2 SVGAGI. This CDR3 is built from 14 residues. The V and J ends lost 6 bases and 0 bases respectively, with 11 bases between them. The CDR3 DNA reads TGTGCCAGCAGGTCAGGGTTAGCTAACTATGGCTACACCTTC. Encoded protein: CASRSGLANYGYTF.

In its sample, this clone was seen a few times. This chain links TRBV19 with TRBJ1-1, with D tentatively TRBD1 (5 bases). The V end lost 5 bases, the J end lost 2 bases, and 9 bases lay between the germline ends. Germline-derived CDR1 and CDR2 are LNHDA and SQIVND (reference sequence). The CDR3 totals 13 residues. The CDR3 protein is CASSVWGNTEAFF. CDR3 bases: TGTGCCAGTAGTGTCTGGGGCAACACTGAAGCTTTCTTT.

The J gene is TRBJ2-1, the V gene TRBV5-1; D possibly corresponds to TRBD2 (6 bases). Germline loops: CDR1 SGHRS, CDR2 YFSETQ. The CDR3 has 13 residues. The V and J ends lost 2 bases and 4 bases respectively, with 7 bases between them. DNA for the CDR3: TGCGCCAGCAGCTTCGGGGGATACAATGAGCAGTTCTTC. This sequence encodes CASSFGGYNEQFF.

The rearrangement uses TRBV7-9 and TRBJ2-7; D unclear. Trimming stripped 3 bases from V and 6 bases from J, with 9 bases between. Germline CDR1 reads SEHNR; CDR2 reads FQNEAQ (reference sequence). This CDR3 has 12 amino acids. The CDR3 nucleotides read TGTGCCAGCAGCTTGGCCCCCCTCGAGCAGTACTTC. It specifies CASSLAPLEQYF. Full variable domain (rest looked up from reference TRBV7-9 and TRBJ2-7): DTGVSQNPRHKITKRGQNVTFRCDPISEHNRLYWYRQTLGQGPEFLTYFQNEAQLEKSRLLSDRFSAERPKGSFSTLEIQRTEQGDSAMYLCASSLAPLEQYFGPGTRLTVT.

The chain links TRBV9 to TRBJ1-2; TRBD1 agrees at 10 bases. Germline V CDR1 and CDR2: SGDLS, YYNGEE. CDR3 length: 13 residues. J was trimmed by 8 bases and V by 3 bases; bases with no gene match: 4. The CDR3: CASSGDRGQGYTF. CDR3 in DNA: TGTGCCAGCAGCGGGGACAGGGGCCAAGGCTACACCTTC.

The genes are TRBV28 and TRBJ2-7, with TRBD1 matching 7 bases. The CDR3 loop spans 18 amino acids. Germline-derived CDR1 and CDR2 are MDHEN and SYDVKM. Trimming at V came to 6 bases and at J to 5 bases, leaving 22 bases not matched to a gene. CDR3 in DNA: TGTGCCAGCAGCCTGTATTTAACAGGGGACGCTTTCGGGAACGAGCAGTACTTC. Its translation is CASSLYLTGDAFGNEQYF. Drawing the rest from reference TRBV28 and TRBJ2-7, the complete variable domain is DVKVTQSSRYLVKRTGEKVFLECVQDMDHENMFWYRQDPGLGLRLIYFSYDVKMKEKGDIPEGYSVSREKKERFSLILESASTNQTSMYLCASSLYLTGDAFGNEQYFGPGTRLTVT.

The V gene is TRBV2, the J gene TRBJ1-2; TRBD1 aligns across 10 bases. This CDR3 is built from 14 residues. The V gene's germline CDR1 is SNHLY and CDR2 FYNNEI. V dropped 6 bases and J dropped 6; count of bases not matched to a gene: 7. The DNA of the CDR3 is TGTGCCAGCAGCCCCGGGACAGGGGCTAATGGCTACACCTTC. This sequence encodes CASSPGTGANGYTF.

V is TRBV5-5 and J is TRBJ1-2, with 8 bases that match TRBD1. The CDR3 runs 15 residues. Germline V CDR1 and CDR2: SGHKS, YYEKEE (reference sequence). J was trimmed by 1 base and V by 4 bases; bases with no gene match: 6. This chain's CDR3 is CASSQGQGFNYGYTF. DNA of the CDR3: TGTGCCAGCAGCCAAGGACAGGGATTTAACTATGGCTACACCTTC.

The rearrangement links TRBV7-9 to TRBJ2-5; maybe TRBD2 (6 bases). This CDR3 has 14 residues. CDR1 is SEHNR and CDR2 is FQNEAQ in the germline V gene (reference sequence). Trimming removed 7 bases from V and 1 base from J, with 13 bases in between. Here the CDR3 DNA reads TGTGCCAGCACCGCGGGGAGCGGCCAAGAGACCCAGTACTTC. This gives the protein CASTAGSGQETQYF. The full variable domain, rest sourced from reference TRBV7-9 and TRBJ2-5, is DTGVSQNPRHKITKRGQNVTFRCDPISEHNRLYWYRQTLGQGPEFLTYFQNEAQLEKSRLLSDRFSAERPKGSFSTLEIQRTEQGDSAMYLCASTAGSGQETQYFGPGTRLLVL.

This clone came up a few times. This rearrangement joins TRBV10-3 to TRBJ1-2, with a weak D call TRBD1 (5 bases). Germline CDR1 ENHRY, CDR2 SYGVKD. V dropped 11 bases and J dropped 5 bases, with 15 bases sitting between them. CDR3 size: 12 residues. The CDR3 is CACATANYGYTF. The CDR3, as DNA: TGTGCCTGCGCGACAGCCAATTATGGCTACACCTTC.

This chain connects TRBV3-1 (or the pseudogene TRBV3-2) to TRBJ2-1; possible D gene TRBD1, 5 bases. Trimming removed 4 bases from V and 10 bases from J, with 11 bases in between. This CDR3 spans 12 amino acids. The V gene's germline CDR1 is LGHDT and CDR2 YNNKEL (reference sequence). The CDR3 coding sequence is TGTGCCAGCAGCCTCCGCCGGACAGAGCAGTTCTTC. This encodes CASSLRRTEQFF.

This chain links TRBV2 with TRBJ2-1; 7 positions agree with TRBD1. This CDR3 comprises 15 residues. With 6 bases clipped from V and 5 bases from J, the junction kept 10 bases outside the gene matches. Germline CDR1 SNHLY, CDR2 FYNNEI. The CDR3 loop is CASSQTGVGDNEQFF. CDR3 in DNA: TGTGCCAGCAGCCAAACAGGGGTTGGGGACAATGAGCAGTTCTTC.

This chain connects TRBV14 to TRBJ2-7; 10 bases match TRBD1. The CDR3 contains 15 residues. V trimming: 4 bases; J trimming: 3 bases; junction bases outside the gene matches: 6. Looked up from germline, CDR1 is SGHDN and CDR2 is FVKESK. CDR3 loop: CASSRGGTGVYEQYF. CDR3 nucleotides: TGTGCCAGCAGCCGCGGCGGGACAGGGGTCTACGAGCAGTACTTC.

The genes are TRBV29-1 and TRBJ1-2, with TRBD1 as a possible D gene (5 bases). Germline V gene data show CDR1 as SQVTM and CDR2 as ANQGSEA. V gave up 6 bases and J gave up 1 base, with 21 bases separating them. The CDR3 covers 16 residues. CDR3 in amino acids: CSVKSRPQGRNYGYTF. The CDR3 bases are TGCAGCGTCAAGTCGCGCCCTCAGGGCCGTAACTATGGCTACACCTTC.

This chain links TRBV19 with TRBJ2-1; the match to TRBD2 covers 8 bases. This CDR3 comprises 15 residues. Germline V lookup: CDR1 LNHDA, CDR2 SQIVND (reference sequence). J was trimmed by 9 bases and V by 5 bases; bases with no gene match: 12. CDR3 sequence reads: CASSVGLVLTSEQFF. In DNA, the CDR3 is TGTGCCAGTAGTGTGGGACTAGTATTAACTAGTGAGCAGTTCTTC.

The rearrangement uses TRBV2 and TRBJ2-1; possible D gene TRBD2, 5 bases. The V gene lost 2 bases and the J gene lost 4 bases, with 9 bases spanning the gap. This CDR3 has 14 residues. Per germline, CDR1 SNHLY and CDR2 FYNNEI. The CDR3 DNA follows: TGTGCCAGCAGTGAAATAGCGAAGTACAATGAGCAGTTCTTC. Its translation is CASSEIAKYNEQFF.

The chain combines TRBV6-1 with TRBJ2-1; D is unclear. CDR1 is MNHNS and CDR2 is SASEGT in the germline V gene. Trimming cost V 4 bases and J 0 bases, with 13 bases left between them. The CDR3 totals 16 residues. In DNA form, the CDR3 reads TGTGCCAGCAGTGCCCCCCCCTATAGCTCCTACAATGAGCAGTTCTTC. Its protein product is CASSAPPYSSYNEQFF.

The chain joins TRBV5-6 to TRBJ1-6; possibly TRBD1 for D (6 bases). In germline, CDR1 is SGHDT, CDR2 YYEEEE. The length of the CDR3 is 17 residues. V lost 4 bases and J 7 bases, leaving 21 bases between the germline ends. The CDR3 is CASSTSLTGRGNSPLHF. Written as DNA, the CDR3 is TGTGCCAGCAGCACTTCCCTAACAGGGAGAGGCAATTCACCCCTCCACTTT.

This clone was seen just once. The J gene is TRBJ1-1, the V gene TRBV13, with D tentatively TRBD1 (5 bases). Trimming pared 1 base from V and 6 bases from J, leaving 18 bases between. In germline, CDR1 is PRHDT, CDR2 FYEKMQ (reference sequence). This CDR3 spans 16 amino acids. The CDR3 sequence is CASSLDIVGRAAEAFF. CDR3 DNA: TGTGCCAGCAGCTTAGATATCGTAGGCAGGGCGGCTGAAGCTTTCTTT.

This clone was counted between two and nine times. J is TRBJ2-1 and V is TRBV19; D remains unclear. V lost 3 bases and J lost 0, with 12 bases in between. Germline V lookup: CDR1 LNHDA, CDR2 SQIVND (reference sequence). CDR3 length: 16 residues. The CDR3 DNA follows: TGTGCCAGTAGTATTCTCGCGGAGAGCTCCTACAATGAGCAGTTCTTC. It is translated as CASSILAESSYNEQFF.